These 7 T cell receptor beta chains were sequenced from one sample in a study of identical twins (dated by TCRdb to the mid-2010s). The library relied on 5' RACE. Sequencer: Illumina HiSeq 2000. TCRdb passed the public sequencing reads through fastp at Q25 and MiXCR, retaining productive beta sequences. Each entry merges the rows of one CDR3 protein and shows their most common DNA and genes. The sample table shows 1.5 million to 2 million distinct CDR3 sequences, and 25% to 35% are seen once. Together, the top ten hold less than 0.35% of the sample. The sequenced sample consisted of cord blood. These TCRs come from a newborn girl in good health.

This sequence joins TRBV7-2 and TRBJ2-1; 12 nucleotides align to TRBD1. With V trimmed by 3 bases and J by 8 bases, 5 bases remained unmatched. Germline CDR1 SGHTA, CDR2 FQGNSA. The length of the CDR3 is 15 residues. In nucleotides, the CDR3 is TGTGCCAGCAGCTTTTGGGACAGGGGGCGCCATGAGCAGTTCTTC. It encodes CASSFWDRGRHEQFF.

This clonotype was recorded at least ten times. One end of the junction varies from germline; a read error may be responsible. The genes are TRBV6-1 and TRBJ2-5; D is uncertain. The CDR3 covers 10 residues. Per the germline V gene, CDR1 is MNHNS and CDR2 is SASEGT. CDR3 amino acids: CASREETQYF. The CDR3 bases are TGTGCCAGCAGGGAAGAGACCCAGTACTTC.

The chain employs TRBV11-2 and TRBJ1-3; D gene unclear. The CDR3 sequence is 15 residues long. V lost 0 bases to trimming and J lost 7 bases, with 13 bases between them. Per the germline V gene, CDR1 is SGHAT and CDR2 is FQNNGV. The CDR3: CASSLEPGLGNTIYF. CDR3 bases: TGTGCCAGCAGCTTAGAGCCGGGCCTGGGGAACACCATATATTTT.

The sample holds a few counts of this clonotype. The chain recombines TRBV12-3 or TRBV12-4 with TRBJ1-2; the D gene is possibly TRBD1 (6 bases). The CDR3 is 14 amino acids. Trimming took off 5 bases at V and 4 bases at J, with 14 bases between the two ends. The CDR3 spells CASSPQGRIYGYTF. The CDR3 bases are TGTGCCAGCAGTCCTCAGGGGAGGATCTATGGCTACACCTTC.

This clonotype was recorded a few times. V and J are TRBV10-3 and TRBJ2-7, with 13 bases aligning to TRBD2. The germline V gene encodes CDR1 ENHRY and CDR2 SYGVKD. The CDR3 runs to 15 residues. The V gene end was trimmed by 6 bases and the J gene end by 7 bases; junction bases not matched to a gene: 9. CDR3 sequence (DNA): TGTGCCATCAGGGGACTAGCGGGATCCTACAATGAGCAGTACTTC. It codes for CAIRGLAGSYNEQYF.

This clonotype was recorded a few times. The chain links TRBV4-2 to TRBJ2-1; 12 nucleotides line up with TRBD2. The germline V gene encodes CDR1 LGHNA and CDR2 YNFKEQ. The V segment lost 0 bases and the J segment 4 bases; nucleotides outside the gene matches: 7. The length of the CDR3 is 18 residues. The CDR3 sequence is CASSQDSSGGAFYNEQFF. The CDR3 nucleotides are TGTGCCAGCAGCCAAGATTCTAGCGGGGGGGCCTTTTACAATGAGCAGTTCTTC.

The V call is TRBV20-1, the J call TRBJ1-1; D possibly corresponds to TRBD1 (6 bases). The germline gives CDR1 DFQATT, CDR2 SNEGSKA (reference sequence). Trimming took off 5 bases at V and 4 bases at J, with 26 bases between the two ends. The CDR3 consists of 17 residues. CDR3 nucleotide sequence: TGCAGTGCTCCCCGGTGGGGGCTAATAAGAAGGGCCACTGAAGCTTTCTTT. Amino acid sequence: CSAPRWGLIRRATEAFF.